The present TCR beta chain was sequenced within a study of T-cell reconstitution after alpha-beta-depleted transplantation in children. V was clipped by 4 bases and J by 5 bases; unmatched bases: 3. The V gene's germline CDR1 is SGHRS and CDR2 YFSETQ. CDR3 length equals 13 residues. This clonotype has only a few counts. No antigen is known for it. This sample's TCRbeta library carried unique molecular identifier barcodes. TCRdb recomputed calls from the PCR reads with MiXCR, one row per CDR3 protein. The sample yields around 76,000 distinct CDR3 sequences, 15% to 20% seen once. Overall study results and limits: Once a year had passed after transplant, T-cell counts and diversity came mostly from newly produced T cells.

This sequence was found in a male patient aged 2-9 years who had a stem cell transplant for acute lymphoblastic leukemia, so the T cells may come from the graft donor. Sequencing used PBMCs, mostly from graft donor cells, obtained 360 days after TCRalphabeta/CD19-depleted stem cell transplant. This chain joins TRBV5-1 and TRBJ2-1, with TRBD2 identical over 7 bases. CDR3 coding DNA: TGCGCCAGCAGCAGAACTAGCGACAATGAGCAGTTCTTC. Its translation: CASSRTSDNEQFF.